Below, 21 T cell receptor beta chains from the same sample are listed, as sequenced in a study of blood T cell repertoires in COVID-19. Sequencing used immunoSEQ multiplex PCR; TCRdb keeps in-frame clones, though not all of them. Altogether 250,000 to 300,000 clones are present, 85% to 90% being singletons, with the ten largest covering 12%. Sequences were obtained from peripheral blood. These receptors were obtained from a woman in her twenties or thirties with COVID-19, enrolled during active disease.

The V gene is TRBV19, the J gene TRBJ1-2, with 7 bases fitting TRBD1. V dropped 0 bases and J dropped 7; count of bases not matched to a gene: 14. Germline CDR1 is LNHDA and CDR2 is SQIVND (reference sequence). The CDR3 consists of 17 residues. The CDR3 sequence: CASSIDSSRTGIRGYTF. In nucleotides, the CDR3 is TGTGCCAGTAGTATAGATAGTAGTCGGACAGGTATTCGTGGCTACACCTTC.

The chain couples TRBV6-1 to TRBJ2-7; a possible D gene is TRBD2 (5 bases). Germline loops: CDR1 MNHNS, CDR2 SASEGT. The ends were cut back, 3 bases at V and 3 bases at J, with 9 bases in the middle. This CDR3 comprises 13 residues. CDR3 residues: CASSDPGIYEQYF. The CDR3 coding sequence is TGTGCCAGCAGTGACCCGGGGATCTACGAGCAGTACTTC.

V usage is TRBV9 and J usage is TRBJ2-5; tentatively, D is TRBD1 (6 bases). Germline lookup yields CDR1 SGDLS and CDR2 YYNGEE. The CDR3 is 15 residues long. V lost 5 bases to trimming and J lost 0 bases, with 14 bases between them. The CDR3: CASRLAQGNQETQYF. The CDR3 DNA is TGTGCCAGCAGACTCGCCCAGGGGAACCAAGAGACCCAGTACTTC. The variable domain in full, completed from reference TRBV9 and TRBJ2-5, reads DSGVTQTPKHLITATGQRVTLRCSPRSGDLSVYWYQQSLDQGLQFLIQYYNGEERAKGNILERFSAQQFPDLHSELNLSSLELGDSALYFCASRLAQGNQETQYFGPGTRLLVL.

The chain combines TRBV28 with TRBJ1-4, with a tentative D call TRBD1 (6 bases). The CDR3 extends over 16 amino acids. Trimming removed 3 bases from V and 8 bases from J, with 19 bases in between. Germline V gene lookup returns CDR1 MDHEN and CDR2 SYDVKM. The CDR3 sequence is CASSLYSTLRGEKLFF. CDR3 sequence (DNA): TGTGCCAGCAGTTTGTATTCGACACTTAGGGGGGAAAAACTGTTTTTT.

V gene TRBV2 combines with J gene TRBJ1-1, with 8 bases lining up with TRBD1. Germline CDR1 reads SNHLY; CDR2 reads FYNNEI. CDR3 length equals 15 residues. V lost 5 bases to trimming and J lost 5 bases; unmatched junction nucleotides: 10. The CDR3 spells CASSLTGVAETEAFF. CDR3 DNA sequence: TGTGCCAGCAGTTTGACAGGGGTAGCGGAAACTGAAGCTTTCTTT.

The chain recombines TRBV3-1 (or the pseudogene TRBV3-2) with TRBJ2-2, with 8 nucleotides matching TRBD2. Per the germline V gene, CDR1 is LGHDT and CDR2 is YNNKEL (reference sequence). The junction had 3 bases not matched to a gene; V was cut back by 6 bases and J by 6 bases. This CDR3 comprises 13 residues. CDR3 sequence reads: CASSRGGPGELFF. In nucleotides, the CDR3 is TGTGCCAGCAGTCGGGGGGGTCCCGGGGAGCTGTTTTTT.

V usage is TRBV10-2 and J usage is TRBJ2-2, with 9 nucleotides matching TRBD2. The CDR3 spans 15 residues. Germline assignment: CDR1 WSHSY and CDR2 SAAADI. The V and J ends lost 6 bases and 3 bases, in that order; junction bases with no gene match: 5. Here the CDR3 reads CASRVAGAYTGELFF. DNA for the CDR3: TGCGCCAGCAGAGTAGCGGGGGCCTACACCGGGGAGCTGTTTTTT.

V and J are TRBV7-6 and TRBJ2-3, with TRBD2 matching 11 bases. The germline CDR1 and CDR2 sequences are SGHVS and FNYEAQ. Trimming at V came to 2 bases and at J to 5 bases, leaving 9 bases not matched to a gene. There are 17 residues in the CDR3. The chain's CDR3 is CASSLILAGGFRDTQYF. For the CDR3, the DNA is TGTGCCAGCAGCTTAATTTTAGCGGGGGGGTTTAGAGATACGCAGTATTTT.

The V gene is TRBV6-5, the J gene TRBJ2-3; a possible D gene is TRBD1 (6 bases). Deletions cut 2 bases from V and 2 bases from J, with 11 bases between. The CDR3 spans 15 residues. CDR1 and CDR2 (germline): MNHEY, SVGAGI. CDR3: CASSYEGVDTDTQYF. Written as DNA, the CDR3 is TGTGCCAGCAGTTACGAGGGGGTGGACACAGATACGCAGTATTTT.

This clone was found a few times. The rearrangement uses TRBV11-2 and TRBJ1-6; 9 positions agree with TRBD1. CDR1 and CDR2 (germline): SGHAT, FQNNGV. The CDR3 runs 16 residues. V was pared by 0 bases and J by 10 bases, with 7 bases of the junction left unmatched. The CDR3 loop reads CASSLEGGTGNSPLHF. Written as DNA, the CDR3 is TGTGCCAGCAGCTTAGAGGGTGGGACAGGGAACTCACCCCTCCACTTT.

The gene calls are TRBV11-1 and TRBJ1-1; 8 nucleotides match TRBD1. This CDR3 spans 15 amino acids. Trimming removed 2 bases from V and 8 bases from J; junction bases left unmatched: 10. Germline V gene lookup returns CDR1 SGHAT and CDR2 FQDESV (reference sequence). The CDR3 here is CASSLYGTRGREAFF. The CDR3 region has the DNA TGTGCCAGCAGCTTATATGGAACCAGGGGGCGAGAAGCTTTCTTT.

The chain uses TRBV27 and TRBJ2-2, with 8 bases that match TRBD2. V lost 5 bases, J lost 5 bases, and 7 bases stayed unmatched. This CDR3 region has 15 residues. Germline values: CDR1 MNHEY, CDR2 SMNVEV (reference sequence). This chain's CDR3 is CASSTPPGGTGELFF. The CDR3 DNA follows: TGTGCCAGCAGTACCCCCCCGGGAGGGACCGGGGAGCTGTTTTTT.

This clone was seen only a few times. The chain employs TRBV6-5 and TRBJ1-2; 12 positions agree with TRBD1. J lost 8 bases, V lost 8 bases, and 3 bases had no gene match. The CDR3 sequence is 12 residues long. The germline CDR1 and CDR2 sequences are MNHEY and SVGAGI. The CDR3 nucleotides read TGTGCCAGCGGGACAGGGGGCAAAGGCTACACCTTC. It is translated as CASGTGGKGYTF.

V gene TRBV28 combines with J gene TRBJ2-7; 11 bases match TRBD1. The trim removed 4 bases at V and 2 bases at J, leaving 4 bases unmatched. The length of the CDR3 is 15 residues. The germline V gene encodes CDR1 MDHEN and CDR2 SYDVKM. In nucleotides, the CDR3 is TGTGCCAGCAGTTGGGAGGGACAGGGGGCCTACGAGCAGTACTTC. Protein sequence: CASSWEGQGAYEQYF.

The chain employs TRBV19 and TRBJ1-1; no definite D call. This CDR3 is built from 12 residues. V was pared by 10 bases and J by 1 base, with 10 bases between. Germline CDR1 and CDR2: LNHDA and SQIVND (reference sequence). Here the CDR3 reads CATSYGNTEAFF. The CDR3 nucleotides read TGTGCCACCTCCTACGGGAACACTGAAGCTTTCTTT.

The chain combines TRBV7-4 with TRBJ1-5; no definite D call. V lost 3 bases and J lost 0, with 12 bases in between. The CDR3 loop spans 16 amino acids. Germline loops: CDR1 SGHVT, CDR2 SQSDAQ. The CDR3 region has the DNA TGTGCCAGCAGCTTTTACGTCGAGAATAGCAATCAGCCCCAGCATTTT. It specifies CASSFYVENSNQPQHF.

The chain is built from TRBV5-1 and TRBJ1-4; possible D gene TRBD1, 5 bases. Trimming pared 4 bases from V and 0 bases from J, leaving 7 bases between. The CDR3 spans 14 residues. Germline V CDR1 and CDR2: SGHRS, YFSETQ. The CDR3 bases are TGCGCCAGCAGCCCGACAGCAACTAATGAAAAACTGTTTTTT. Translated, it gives CASSPTATNEKLFF.

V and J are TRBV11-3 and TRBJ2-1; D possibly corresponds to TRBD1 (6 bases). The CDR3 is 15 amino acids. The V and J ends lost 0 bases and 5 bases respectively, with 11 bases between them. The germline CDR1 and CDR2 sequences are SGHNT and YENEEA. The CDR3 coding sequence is TGTGCCAGCAGCTTAGATCCTGCAGGGGACAATGAGCAGTTCTTC. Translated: CASSLDPAGDNEQFF.

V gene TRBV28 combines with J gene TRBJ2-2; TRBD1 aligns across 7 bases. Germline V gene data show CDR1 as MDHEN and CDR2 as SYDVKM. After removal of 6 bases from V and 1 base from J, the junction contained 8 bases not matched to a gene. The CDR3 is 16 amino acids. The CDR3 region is CASSSPTGKNTGELFF. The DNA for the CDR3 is TGTGCCAGCAGCTCCCCGACAGGGAAGAACACCGGGGAGCTGTTTTTT.

The CDR3 sequence is CASSQIRRDRGKKADQPQHF. For the CDR3, the DNA is TGTGCCAGCAGCCAGATCCGACGGGACAGGGGGAAAAAGGCCGATCAGCCCCAGCATTTT. The chain employs TRBV21-1 and TRBJ1-5; TRBD1 was called by the table and not checked on the DNA. TRBV21-1 is a known pseudogene. The CDR3 is made up of 20 amino acids.

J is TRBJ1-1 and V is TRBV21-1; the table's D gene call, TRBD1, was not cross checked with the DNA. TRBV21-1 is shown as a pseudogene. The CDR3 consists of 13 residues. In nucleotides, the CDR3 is TGTGCCAGCAGCAAAGAGGGGGACACTGAAGCTTTCTTT. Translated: CASSKEGDTEAFF.